One sample yielded the 22 T cell receptor beta chains listed below, sequenced in a study of T cell responses to AZD1222 COVID-19 vaccine. Sequencing used immunoSEQ multiplex PCR; TCRdb keeps in-frame clones, though not all of them. In the table there are under 200,000 clones, 90% of which are singletons. Here the sequenced sample was peripheral blood, taken on day 0 of AZD1222 vaccination. All receptors derive from an adult in good health.

This chain connects TRBV6-5 to TRBJ1-3; 8 nucleotides match TRBD1. The germline CDR1 and CDR2 sequences are MNHEY and SVGAGI. V was pared by 5 bases and J by 2 bases, with 2 bases of the junction left unmatched. CDR3 length: 14 residues. The chain's CDR3 is CASSRTGTGNTIYF. CDR3 sequence (DNA): TGTGCCAGCAGTCGGACAGGGACTGGAAACACCATATATTTT.

The J gene is TRBJ1-5, the V gene TRBV28; D remains unclear. V lost 6 bases, J lost 1 base, and 22 bases lay in between. The CDR3 runs 18 residues. CDR1 is MDHEN, CDR2 SYDVKM, per germline. As DNA, the CDR3 is TGTGCCAGCAGGAACCCCCGGGCAGACCCGCAAAGCAATCAGCCCCAGCATTTT. It codes for CASRNPRADPQSNQPQHF.

This clone occurred once. This rearrangement joins TRBV18 to TRBJ1-2; weak D call: TRBD1 (6 bases). The CDR3 consists of 17 residues. V shed 3 bases and J shed 6 bases, with 23 bases lying between them. Germline loops: CDR1 KGHSH, CDR2 LQKENI. CDR3 amino acids: CASSPGVQTGQLDGYTF. The DNA for the CDR3 is TGTGCCAGCTCACCGGGGGTTCAAACAGGGCAACTGGATGGCTACACCTTC.

The genes are TRBV7-2 and TRBJ2-2; the match to TRBD2 covers 14 bases. This CDR3 is 19 amino acids long. The V segment lost 3 bases and the J segment 5 bases; nucleotides outside the gene matches: 11. Germline lookup yields CDR1 SGHTA and CDR2 FQGNSA. CDR3: CASSFRAGTSGGPTGELFF. CDR3 bases: TGTGCCAGCAGCTTTCGGGCCGGGACTAGCGGGGGACCAACCGGGGAGCTGTTTTTT.

The chain links TRBV4-1 to TRBJ1-3; no clear D gene. V was shortened by 4 bases and J by 0 bases, with 13 bases between the two germline ends. The CDR3 loop spans 16 amino acids. The germline V gene has CDR1 MGHRA and CDR2 YSYEKL. The CDR3: CASSPTRAFSGNTIYF. In nucleotides, the CDR3 is TGCGCCAGCAGCCCAACGAGGGCCTTCTCTGGAAACACCATATATTTT.

This clone was recorded once. V usage is TRBV5-5 and J usage is TRBJ1-6; D unresolved. V was clipped by 3 bases and J by 6 bases, with 10 bases between them. Germline V gives CDR1 SGHKS, CDR2 YYEKEE (reference sequence). This CDR3 region has 14 residues. This CDR3 is CASSWQTTNSPLHF. DNA for the CDR3: TGTGCCAGCAGCTGGCAGACAACTAATTCACCCCTCCACTTT.

The chain couples TRBV14 to TRBJ1-4; D gene unclear. V lost 2 bases and J lost 7, with 17 bases in between. The V gene's germline CDR1 is SGHDN and CDR2 FVKESK. This CDR3 region has 16 residues. The DNA for the CDR3 is TGTGCCAGCAGCCAACAATGGGGAGGGCGCAGTGAAAAACTGTTTTTT. Translated, it gives CASSQQWGGRSEKLFF.

The chain joins TRBV7-8 to TRBJ2-5; D is uncertain. The CDR3 loop spans 12 amino acids. Between the trimmed V and J ends, which lost 5 bases and 0 bases, there was a span of 4 bases. Germline V CDR1 and CDR2: SGHVS, FQNEAQ. The CDR3 coding sequence is TGTGCCAGCAGCCCGTACCAAGAGACCCAGTACTTC. The encoded protein is CASSPYQETQYF.

V usage is TRBV5-6 and J usage is TRBJ1-2, with TRBD1 identical over 7 bases. The length of the CDR3 is 16 residues. The germline CDR1 and CDR2 sequences are SGHDT and YYEEEE. With V trimmed by 1 base and J by 4 bases, 10 bases remained unmatched. CDR3 DNA sequence: TGTGCCAGCAGCTTGAGGAGGACAGGTCCTTCCTATGGCTACACCTTC. This gives the protein CASSLRRTGPSYGYTF.

With respect to this clone: The sample carries other DNA sequences with the same CDR3. The chain combines TRBV4-1 with TRBJ2-7, with a weak D call TRBD2 (5 bases). CDR3 length equals 13 residues. Germline V gene sequence: CDR1 MGHRA, CDR2 YSYEKL. Trimming stripped 0 bases from V and 3 bases from J, with 6 bases between. CDR3 loop: CASSQERGYEQYF. CDR3 in DNA: TGCGCCAGCAGCCAAGAACGGGGCTACGAGCAGTACTTC.

V usage is TRBV5-5 and J usage is TRBJ1-3; the D gene is possibly TRBD1 (6 bases). The length of the CDR3 is 16 residues. The V end lost 4 bases, the J end lost 0 bases, and 14 bases lay between the germline ends. CDR1 and CDR2 from the germline V gene are SGHKS and YYEKEE (reference sequence). In nucleotides, the CDR3 is TGTGCCAGCAGCCAACGGGGGACACACTCTGGAAACACCATATATTTT. Its translation is CASSQRGTHSGNTIYF.

CDR3 nucleotide sequence: TGTGCCAGCAGCTCGACAGGGTTGAGGGGCAATGAGCAGTTCTTC. Translated: CASSSTGLRGNEQFF. The chain recombines TRBV7-2 with TRBJ2-1; 7 nucleotides align to TRBD1. The germline V gene encodes CDR1 SGHTA and CDR2 FQGNSA. V shed 4 bases and J 6 bases; nucleotides not matched to a gene: 9. The CDR3 totals 15 residues.

The chain couples TRBV28 to TRBJ2-6, with D tentatively TRBD2 (5 bases). The CDR3 has 17 amino acids. Per the germline V gene, CDR1 is MDHEN and CDR2 is SYDVKM. Trimming removed 5 bases from V and 0 bases from J, with 14 bases in between. CDR3 sequence reads: CASSPRPGSSGANVLTF. Here the CDR3 DNA reads TGTGCCAGCAGTCCAAGACCGGGGAGCTCTGGGGCCAACGTCCTGACTTTC.

This clone was detected only once. The CDR3 DNA follows: TGTGCCAGCCGGGACTACGAGCAGTACTTC. It codes for CASRDYEQYF. The chain combines TRBV2 with TRBJ2-7; tentatively, D is TRBD2 (5 bases). CDR3 length equals 10 residues. CDR1 SNHLY and CDR2 FYNNEI come from the germline V gene. Trimming stripped 8 bases from V and 3 bases from J, with 5 bases between.

This chain uses TRBV28 with TRBJ1-5; 11 bases align to TRBD1. J gave up 6 bases and V 3 bases, and 4 bases lay outside the gene matches. Germline V CDR1 and CDR2: MDHEN, SYDVKM. The CDR3 spans 15 residues. The CDR3 loop is CASSFAGTGGQPQHF. DNA for the CDR3: TGTGCCAGCAGTTTTGCCGGGACAGGGGGTCAGCCCCAGCATTTT. The full variable domain, in which reference TRBV28 and TRBJ1-5 provide the parts outside the CDR3, is DVKVTQSSRYLVKRTGEKVFLECVQDMDHENMFWYRQDPGLGLRLIYFSYDVKMKEKGDIPEGYSVSREKKERFSLILESASTNQTSMYLCASSFAGTGGQPQHFGDGTRLSIL.

This clone has a single count. This chain uses TRBV18 with TRBJ2-2; 11 bases align to TRBD2. J lost 1 base, V lost 5 bases, and 6 bases had no gene match. The length of the CDR3 is 17 residues. Germline V gene data show CDR1 as KGHSH and CDR2 as LQKENI. DNA for the CDR3: TGTGCCAGCTCAGGACCGGGACTAGCGGTGAACACCGGGGAGCTGTTTTTT. Its translation: CASSGPGLAVNTGELFF.

The CDR3 loop is CAISDENQPQHF. In DNA form, the CDR3 reads TGTGCCATCAGTGATGAGAATCAGCCCCAGCATTTT. This chain joins TRBV10-3 and TRBJ1-5; D unclear. The CDR3 contains 12 residues. In germline, CDR1 is ENHRY, CDR2 SYGVKD. Between the trimmed V and J ends, which lost 3 bases and 4 bases, there was a span of 4 bases.

Notes on this clone: Other DNA variants within this sample encode the same CDR3. V gene TRBV6-5 combines with J gene TRBJ2-7; the match to TRBD1 covers 10 bases. Germline loops: CDR1 MNHEY, CDR2 SVGAGI. The J segment lost 7 bases and the V segment lost 2 bases, leaving 5 bases of the junction unmatched. This CDR3 has 14 residues. This CDR3 reads CASSYRDRGDEQYF. For the CDR3, the DNA is TGTGCCAGCAGTTACCGGGACAGGGGTGATGAGCAGTACTTC.

In its sample, this clone was seen a few times. The chain combines TRBV11-2 with TRBJ2-2; D gene uncertain. Germline values: CDR1 SGHAT, CDR2 FQNNGV. V was cut by 1 base and J by 0 bases, with 3 bases left in between. This CDR3 spans 14 amino acids. Here the CDR3 DNA reads TGTGCCAGCAGCTTAGCGCCGAACACCGGGGAGCTGTTTTTT. Protein sequence: CASSLAPNTGELFF.

The gene calls are TRBV6-2 or TRBV6-3 and TRBJ1-2; 7 bases are shared with TRBD1. Germline values: CDR1 MNHEY, CDR2 SVGEGT. CDR3 size: 14 residues. V gave up 5 bases and J gave up 4 bases; unmatched junction bases: 7. The DNA for the CDR3 is TGTGCCAGCAGTGGCCAGACAGGGATCTATGGCTACACCTTC. Translation: CASSGQTGIYGYTF.

In this sample, this clone turned up once. J is TRBJ2-3 and V is TRBV4-2; weak D call: TRBD1 (6 bases). CDR3 length: 16 amino acids. The germline V and J ends were trimmed by 0 bases and 3 bases, with 13 bases remaining between them. CDR1 is LGHNA and CDR2 is YNFKEQ in the germline V gene. The CDR3 DNA sequence: TGTGCCAGCAGCCAAGACTATGGACAGAAAACAGATACGCAGTATTTT. It translates to CASSQDYGQKTDTQYF.

The V gene is TRBV18, the J gene TRBJ1-1, with D perhaps matching TRBD1 (5 bases). Germline lookup yields CDR1 KGHSH and CDR2 LQKENI. This CDR3 region has 16 residues. V was shortened by 3 bases and J by 1 base, with 15 bases between the two germline ends. CDR3 amino acids: CASSPGTPLGNTEAFF. The CDR3 nucleotides read TGTGCCAGCTCACCCGGGACCCCGCTTGGGAACACTGAAGCTTTCTTT.